This T cell receptor beta chain was captured by sequencing in a study of blood T cells in healthy people across ages. With respect to this clonotype: At one end, the junction sequence differs from germline, possibly due to a read error.

Combining a sample-barcoded 5' primer with a J-beta primer mix, a second PCR ran for roughly 6 to 12 cycles. TCRdb reprocessed the 5' RACE reads via MiXCR and lists one record per CDR3 protein. Of about 1.6 million distinct CDR3 sequences in the sample, about 35% are singletons; the top ten hold approximately 10%. The specimen was blood. This receptor was identified in a woman aged 25 to 39 in good health.

CDR3 residues: CARRGRGRRVNTEAFF. The CDR3 bases are TGTGCCCGGAGGGGCAGGGGGCGGAGGGTGAACACTGAAGCTTTCTTT. The chain is built from TRBV30 and TRBJ1-1; 8 positions match TRBD1. Germline V lookup: CDR1 GTSNPN, CDR2 SVGIG (reference sequence). The CDR3 consists of 16 residues. Full variable domain (rest looked up from reference TRBV30 and TRBJ1-1): SQTIHQWPATLVQPVGSPLSLECTVEGTSNPNLYWYRQAAGRGLQLLFYSVGIGQISSEVPQNLSASRPQDRQFILSSKKLLLSDSGFYLCARRGRGRRVNTEAFFGQGTRLTVV.